These T cell receptor beta chains were read from a single sample in a study of Ad26.COV2.S vaccination and SARS-CoV-2 variants. Data came from immunoSEQ multiplex PCR; TCRdb stores just in-frame clones and leaves some out. The table shows over 450,000 clones, with 80% to 90% occurring only once. The sequencing here drew on peripheral blood, taken in a trial of Ad26.COV2.S vaccine versus placebo. Every receptor here comes from a person between 18 and 65 years old who received the Ad26.COV2.S COVID-19 vaccine or a placebo. CDR3s include the opening cysteine and the closing phenylalanine or tryptophan. The D gene is left open where the match is weak. Not all rows give a size; the values are once, few, many and, for expanded clones, a class.

D gene,V gene,J gene,clone size,CDR3 DNA,CDR3 protein
TRBD2,TRBV7-9,TRBJ2-7,few,TGTGCCAGCTTGGGAGGGGACTACGAGCAGTACTTC,CASLGGDYEQYF
TRBD2,TRBV3-1/TRBV3-2,TRBJ2-1,once,TGTGCCAGCAGCCAAGTGCTACTAGCGGGAAACAATGAGCAGTTCTTC,CASSQVLLAGNNEQFF
.,TRBV2,TRBJ2-1,.,TGTGCCAGCAGTGAATATCTAGGGAACAATGAGCAGTTCTTC,CASSEYLGNNEQFF
.,TRBV6-5,TRBJ1-5,few,TGTGCCAGCAGACGTGACAGAACCCGATCGCCCCAGCATTTT,CASRRDRTRSPQHF
.,TRBV14,TRBJ2-7,.,TGTGCCAGCAGCCAACAGTTGGGCAGTTACGAGCAGTACTTC,CASSQQLGSYEQYF
TRBD2,TRBV27,TRBJ2-7,.,TGTGCCAGCACTAGCGGCAGCTCCTACGAGCAGTACTTC,CASTSGSSYEQYF
TRBD1,TRBV28,TRBJ1-5,.,TGTGCCAGCAGTTTGGCCCCCACCGGGACAGGGAAGGAGAATCAGCCCCAGCATTTT,CASSLAPTGTGKENQPQHF
.,TRBV15,TRBJ2-1,.,TGTGCCACCAGCAGGTCGGCTCTAGCTACCTACAATGAGCAGTTCTTC,CATSRSALATYNEQFF
.,TRBV6-2/TRBV6-3,TRBJ1-2,.,TGTGCCAGCAGTTACCCGCCGACACAACGCGGAAATGGCTACACCTTC,CASSYPPTQRGNGYTF
TRBD2,TRBV7-2,TRBJ2-5,.,TGTGCCAGCAGCCTCAGACTAGCGGGGTCGAGAGAGACCCAGTACTTC,CASSLRLAGSRETQYF
TRBD1,TRBV6-5,TRBJ2-7,.,TGTGCCAGCGGCCGGTCCAGGGGGAGAGACGAGCAGTACTTC,CASGRSRGRDEQYF
TRBD2,TRBV27,TRBJ2-1,.,TGTGCCAGCAGTTTAGGTAGCGGGAAGTACAATGAGCAGTTCTTC,CASSLGSGKYNEQFF
.,TRBV29-1,TRBJ1-5,.,TGCAGCGTCGGACCGGGTCCCCCTGTCGGGGGGAAAAGCAATCAGCCCCAGCATTTT,CSVGPGPPVGGKSNQPQHF
.,TRBV5-1,TRBJ2-5,.,TGCGCCAGCAGCCCCCTGCCCCAAGAGACCCAGTACTTC,CASSPLPQETQYF
.,TRBV6-5,TRBJ2-7,.,TGTGCCAGCAGTTACTCGACCCGCAGCCGCTACGAGCAGTACTTC,CASSYSTRSRYEQYF
.,TRBV11-3,TRBJ2-1,.,TGTGCCAGCAGCCCCGAGACGGTTTCTGAGCAGTTCTTC,CASSPETVSEQFF
.,TRBV3-1/TRBV3-2,TRBJ1-1,once,TGTGCCAGCAGCCCCCGGGACGCGGGGACTGAAGCTTTCTTT,CASSPRDAGTEAFF
.,TRBV12-5,TRBJ1-1,.,TGTGCTAGTGGTTTGGAACAAAACACTGAAGCTTTCTTT,CASGLEQNTEAFF
.,TRBV7-2,TRBJ2-7,.,TGTGCCAGCAGCTTCAAAGGGATTGGCGAGCAGTACTTC,CASSFKGIGEQYF
.,TRBV19,TRBJ2-7,.,TGTGCCAGTAGTCCCCAGGGAAACGAGCAGTACTTC,CASSPQGNEQYF
.,TRBV27,TRBJ2-2,.,TGTGCCAGCAGGGTGGGGAACACCGGGGAGCTGTTTTTT,CASRVGNTGELFF
.,TRBV6-5,TRBJ1-5,.,TGTGCCAGCAGTTACTCCTATTCACATAGCAATCAGCCCCAGCATTTT,CASSYSYSHSNQPQHF
TRBD2,TRBV5-8,TRBJ2-1,once,TGTGCCAGCAGCCCTGGACTAGCGGGTTACCTAAACAATGAGCAGTTCTTC,CASSPGLAGYLNNEQFF